The rows below give T cell receptor beta chains drawn from one sample of a study of T cells in localized non-small cell lung cancer. Measured with immunoSEQ multiplex PCR; TCRdb has only the in-frame clones, and not every one. The data show about 10,000 clones, around 90% seen once. Sequenced material: peripheral blood, taken before any cancer treatment. These receptors all stem from an older male donor with stage III squamous cell lung carcinoma. The CDR3 runs from the conserved cysteine through the conserved F or W. The order of the fields is J gene, V gene, clone size, D gene, CDR3 protein, CDR3 DNA. The D gene is left open where the match is weak. Clone size is not always given. Where it is, it says once, few, many or a class for expanded clones.

J gene: TRBJ1-6
V gene: TRBV2
clone size: once
D gene: TRBD1
CDR3 protein: CASSRGTVVTYNSPLHF
CDR3 DNA: TGTGCCAGCAGTCGGGGGACAGTAGTTACCTATAATTCACCCCTCCACTTT

J gene: TRBJ2-1
V gene: TRBV5-3
clone size: -
D gene: TRBD1
CDR3 protein: CARSFYRGMWYNEQFF
CDR3 DNA: TGTGCCAGAAGCTTTTACAGGGGAATGTGGTACAATGAGCAGTTCTTC

J gene: TRBJ2-1
V gene: TRBV6-8
clone size: -
D gene: -
CDR3 protein: CASSYGGDEQFF
CDR3 DNA: TGTGCCAGCAGTTACGGGGGCGATGAGCAGTTCTTC

J gene: TRBJ2-1
V gene: TRBV7-2
clone size: -
D gene: -
CDR3 protein: CASSLDGADEQFF
CDR3 DNA: TGTGCCAGCAGCTTAGACGGTGCGGATGAGCAGTTCTTC

J gene: TRBJ2-5
V gene: TRBV7-8
clone size: -
D gene: -
CDR3 protein: CASSLRRGAQETQYF
CDR3 DNA: TGTGCCAGCAGCCTAAGGCGGGGCGCCCAAGAGACCCAGTACTTC

J gene: TRBJ1-4
V gene: TRBV5-5
clone size: -
D gene: -
CDR3 protein: CASSKSLGTDEKLFF
CDR3 DNA: TGTGCCAGCAGCAAAAGCCTGGGGACTGATGAAAAACTGTTTTTT

J gene: TRBJ2-1
V gene: TRBV30
clone size: -
D gene: TRBD2
CDR3 protein: CAWSLLARSYNEQFF
CDR3 DNA: TGTGCCTGGAGCTTACTAGCGCGCTCCTACAATGAGCAGTTCTTC

J gene: TRBJ1-2
V gene: TRBV7-2
clone size: -
D gene: TRBD1
CDR3 protein: CASSLEGTAYGYTF
CDR3 DNA: TGTGCCAGCAGTTTAGAGGGGACAGCCTATGGCTACACCTTC

J gene: TRBJ2-1
V gene: TRBV5-1
clone size: -
D gene: -
CDR3 protein: CASSLYSGQLDEQFF
CDR3 DNA: TGCGCCAGCAGCTTGTATTCCGGACAGTTGGATGAGCAGTTCTTC

J gene: TRBJ2-1
V gene: TRBV2
clone size: -
D gene: TRBD1
CDR3 protein: CASSVPGQGTFSYNEQFF
CDR3 DNA: TGTGCCAGCAGTGTCCCGGGACAGGGGACCTTCTCCTACAATGAGCAGTTCTTC

J gene: TRBJ1-6
V gene: TRBV19
clone size: -
D gene: TRBD1
CDR3 protein: CASSSPPGTGGGYNSPLHF
CDR3 DNA: TGTGCCAGTAGTTCACCCCCCGGGACAGGGGGTGGCTATAATTCACCCCTCCACTTT

J gene: TRBJ2-7
V gene: TRBV28
clone size: -
D gene: -
CDR3 protein: CASSPSGGPTKQYF
CDR3 DNA: TGTGCCAGCAGTCCATCAGGCGGGCCTACGAAGCAGTACTTC

J gene: TRBJ2-7
V gene: TRBV11-3
clone size: -
D gene: -
CDR3 protein: CASSSGRRGVTDEQYF
CDR3 DNA: TGTGCCAGCAGCTCCGGTAGGAGGGGGGTTACGGACGAGCAGTACTTC

J gene: TRBJ2-1
V gene: TRBV9
clone size: -
D gene: -
CDR3 protein: CASSPAGGRNEQFF
CDR3 DNA: TGTGCCAGCAGCCCCGCAGGGGGGAGGAATGAGCAGTTCTTC

J gene: TRBJ2-7
V gene: TRBV15
clone size: -
D gene: -
CDR3 protein: CATSSRGAGSYEQYF
CDR3 DNA: TGTGCCACCAGCAGCCGAGGGGCTGGCTCCTACGAGCAGTACTTC

J gene: TRBJ2-7
V gene: TRBV7-6
clone size: -
D gene: TRBD1
CDR3 protein: CASSPFGQAPYEQYF
CDR3 DNA: TGTGCCAGCAGTCCTTTTGGACAGGCCCCCTACGAGCAGTACTTC

J gene: TRBJ2-1
V gene: TRBV7-7
clone size: -
D gene: -
CDR3 protein: CASSLDSYNEQFF
CDR3 DNA: TGTGCTAGCAGCTTGGACAGCTACAATGAGCAGTTCTTC

J gene: TRBJ2-7
V gene: TRBV5-6
clone size: -
D gene: -
CDR3 protein: CASSPEGDSYEQYF
CDR3 DNA: TGTGCCAGCAGCCCGGAAGGGGATAGCTACGAGCAGTACTTC

J gene: TRBJ1-1
V gene: TRBV19
clone size: -
D gene: -
CDR3 protein: CASRVGSTEAFF
CDR3 DNA: TGTGCCAGTAGAGTAGGGAGTACTGAAGCTTTCTTT

J gene: TRBJ1-5
V gene: TRBV10-3
clone size: -
D gene: -
CDR3 protein: CAISEGNSNQPQHF
CDR3 DNA: TGTGCCATCAGTGAGGGTAACAGCAATCAGCCCCAGCATTTT

J gene: TRBJ1-1
V gene: TRBV27
clone size: -
D gene: -
CDR3 protein: CASSLRGGTEAFF
CDR3 DNA: TGTGCCAGCAGTCTAAGGGGTGGCACTGAAGCTTTCTTT

J gene: TRBJ1-2
V gene: TRBV6-5
clone size: once
D gene: -
CDR3 protein: CASSHRTEPYGYTF
CDR3 DNA: TGTGCCAGCAGTCACCGGACAGAACCCTATGGCTACACCTTC

J gene: TRBJ1-2
V gene: TRBV19
clone size: -
D gene: -
CDR3 protein: CASRTGGHGYTF
CDR3 DNA: TGTGCCAGTAGAACAGGCGGGCATGGCTACACCTTC

J gene: TRBJ1-3
V gene: TRBV19
clone size: -
D gene: TRBD1
CDR3 protein: CASSIGTVSSGNTIYF
CDR3 DNA: TGTGCCAGTAGTATTGGGACAGTAAGCTCTGGAAACACCATATATTTT

J gene: TRBJ1-3
V gene: TRBV5-4
clone size: -
D gene: -
CDR3 protein: CASSYDDRGNTIYF
CDR3 DNA: TGTGCCAGCAGCTATGACGACAGGGGAAACACCATATATTTT

J gene: TRBJ1-1
V gene: TRBV5-6
clone size: -
D gene: -
CDR3 protein: CASLSGRLNTEAFF
CDR3 DNA: TGTGCCAGCCTCTCGGGACGCCTAAACACTGAAGCTTTCTTT

J gene: TRBJ2-1
V gene: TRBV5-1
clone size: -
D gene: TRBD1
CDR3 protein: CASSLGRDRRRNEQFF
CDR3 DNA: TGCGCCAGCAGCTTGGGACGGGACAGGAGGAGGAATGAGCAGTTCTTC

J gene: TRBJ1-1
V gene: TRBV20-1
clone size: -
D gene: -
CDR3 protein: CSARSGAEAFF
CDR3 DNA: TGCAGTGCTAGATCCGGCGCTGAAGCTTTCTTT

J gene: TRBJ1-4
V gene: TRBV6-1
clone size: once
D gene: TRBD1
CDR3 protein: CASSRDRLNEKLFF
CDR3 DNA: TGTGCCAGCTCCAGGGACAGACTTAATGAAAAACTGTTTTTT

J gene: TRBJ1-1
V gene: TRBV19
clone size: -
D gene: TRBD1
CDR3 protein: CASSHRGPNTEAFF
CDR3 DNA: TGTGCCAGTAGTCACAGGGGGCCGAACACTGAAGCTTTCTTT

J gene: TRBJ2-3
V gene: TRBV7-9
clone size: -
D gene: -
CDR3 protein: CASSSTGGYTQYF
CDR3 DNA: TGTGCCAGCAGCTCTACGGGGGGCTATACGCAGTATTTT

J gene: TRBJ2-1
V gene: TRBV5-6
clone size: -
D gene: TRBD2
CDR3 protein: CASSSWGTSGANEQFF
CDR3 DNA: TGTGCCAGCAGCTCATGGGGGACTAGCGGGGCTAATGAGCAGTTCTTC

J gene: TRBJ2-3
V gene: TRBV6-5
clone size: -
D gene: -
CDR3 protein: CASSTRGAVDTQYF
CDR3 DNA: TGTGCCAGCAGTACCCGGGGGGCGGTGGATACGCAGTATTTT

J gene: TRBJ2-3
V gene: TRBV4-2
clone size: -
D gene: -
CDR3 protein: CASSQEVRDPTDTQYF
CDR3 DNA: TGTGCCAGCAGCCAGGAAGTCAGGGACCCCACAGATACGCAGTATTTT

J gene: TRBJ1-1
V gene: TRBV6-6
clone size: once
D gene: -
CDR3 protein: CASSYGGAGVTEAFF
CDR3 DNA: TGTGCCAGCAGTTACGGAGGGGCAGGGGTGACTGAAGCTTTCTTT

J gene: TRBJ1-1
V gene: TRBV5-4
clone size: once
D gene: -
CDR3 protein: CASSLLTSEAFF
CDR3 DNA: TGTGCCAGCAGCTTGTTGACCTCCGAAGCTTTCTTT

J gene: TRBJ2-6
V gene: TRBV6-5
clone size: -
D gene: -
CDR3 protein: CASSGQSGANVLTF
CDR3 DNA: TGTGCCAGCTCAGGACAGTCCGGGGCCAACGTCCTGACTTTC

J gene: TRBJ1-5
V gene: TRBV12-2
clone size: -
D gene: -
CDR3 protein: CASRSLASNQPQHF
CDR3 DNA: TGTGCAAGTCGCTCCCTGGCTAGTAATCAGCCCCAGCATTTT

J gene: TRBJ2-1
V gene: TRBV6-5
clone size: once
D gene: -
CDR3 protein: CASSSQPHNKNNEQFF
CDR3 DNA: TGTGCCAGCAGTTCCCAACCCCATAACAAGAACAATGAGCAGTTCTTC

J gene: TRBJ2-5
V gene: TRBV2
clone size: -
D gene: TRBD2
CDR3 protein: CASSRSSGGLQETQYF
CDR3 DNA: TGTGCCAGCAGTCGTTCTAGCGGGGGCCTCCAAGAGACCCAGTACTTC

J gene: TRBJ1-3
V gene: TRBV19
clone size: -
D gene: -
CDR3 protein: CASSLGGENTIYF
CDR3 DNA: TGTGCCAGTTCTCTGGGTGGCGAGAACACCATATATTTT

J gene: TRBJ1-4
V gene: TRBV5-8
clone size: -
D gene: TRBD1
CDR3 protein: CASSLVTGGSEKLFF
CDR3 DNA: TGTGCCAGCAGCTTAGTAACAGGGGGAAGTGAAAAACTGTTTTTT